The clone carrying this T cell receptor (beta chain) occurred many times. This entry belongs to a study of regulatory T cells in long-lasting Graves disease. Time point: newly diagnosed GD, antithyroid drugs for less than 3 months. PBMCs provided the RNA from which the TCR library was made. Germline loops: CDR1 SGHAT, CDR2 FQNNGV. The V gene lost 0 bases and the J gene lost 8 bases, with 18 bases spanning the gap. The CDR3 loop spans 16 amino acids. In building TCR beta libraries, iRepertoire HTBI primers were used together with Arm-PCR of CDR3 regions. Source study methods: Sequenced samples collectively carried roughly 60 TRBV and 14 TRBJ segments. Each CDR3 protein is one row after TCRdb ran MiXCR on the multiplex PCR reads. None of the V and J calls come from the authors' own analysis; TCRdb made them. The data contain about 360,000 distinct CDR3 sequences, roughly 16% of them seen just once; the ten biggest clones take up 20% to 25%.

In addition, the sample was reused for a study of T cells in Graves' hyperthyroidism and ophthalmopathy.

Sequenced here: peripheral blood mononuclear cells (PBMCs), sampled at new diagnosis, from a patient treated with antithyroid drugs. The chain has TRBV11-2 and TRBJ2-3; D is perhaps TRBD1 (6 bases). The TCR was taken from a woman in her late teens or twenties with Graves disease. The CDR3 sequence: CASSLDQVRGTGTQYF. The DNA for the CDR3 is TGTGCCAGCAGCTTAGATCAAGTCAGGGGAACGGGTACGCAGTATTTT.